Following are 26 T cell receptor beta chains from one sample sequenced in a study of Ad26.COV2.S vaccination and SARS-CoV-2 variants. Libraries were prepared by immunoSEQ multiplex PCR; TCRdb keeps only in-frame clonotypes and omits some of them. The table lists around 170,000 clones, approximately 88% of them singletons. This specimen was peripheral blood, taken after recovery from COVID-19. Receptors were obtained from a human donor who had recovered from COVID-19.

The rearrangement uses TRBV2 and TRBJ1-1; D might be TRBD1 (5 bases). Germline-derived CDR1 and CDR2 are SNHLY and FYNNEI. The CDR3 runs 15 residues. Trimming took off 3 bases at V and 6 bases at J, with 17 bases between the two ends. The CDR3 is CASSEYAGGSAEAFF. CDR3 bases: TGTGCCAGCAGTGAGTATGCTGGGGGTTCGGCTGAAGCTTTCTTT.

V usage is TRBV6-2 or TRBV6-3 and J usage is TRBJ2-7; 10 nucleotides align to TRBD1. V dropped 4 bases and J dropped 3; count of bases not matched to a gene: 6. Germline lookup yields CDR1 MNHEY and CDR2 SVGEGT. The CDR3 runs 15 residues. Written as DNA, the CDR3 is TGTGCCAGCAGTTCTCGGACAGGGGGGCTCTACGAGCAGTACTTC. Translating gives CASSSRTGGLYEQYF.

This clone was found once. The genes are TRBV12-3 or TRBV12-4 and TRBJ1-4; D ambiguous. Trimming took off 2 bases at V and 4 bases at J, with 5 bases between the two ends. The CDR3 contains 13 residues. The CDR3 DNA is TGTGCCAGCAGTTTAAGCCTTAATGAAAAACTGTTTTTT. It codes for CASSLSLNEKLFF.

This clone was picked up a small number of times. This sequence joins TRBV4-2 and TRBJ2-7; D gene unclear. CDR3 length equals 14 residues. Germline V CDR1 and CDR2: LGHNA, YNFKEQ. V was cut by 1 base and J by 6 bases, with 13 bases left in between. The CDR3 protein is CASSQVARVGEQYF. The CDR3, as DNA: TGTGCCAGCAGCCAAGTCGCACGGGTTGGCGAGCAGTACTTC.

The rearrangement uses TRBV7-9 and TRBJ1-5, with unresolved D. CDR3 size: 13 residues. V was cut by 1 base and J by 6 bases, with 7 bases left in between. Germline V gene lookup returns CDR1 SEHNR and CDR2 FQNEAQ (reference sequence). The CDR3, as DNA: TGTGCCAGCAGCTTAGGTGGAGCTCAGCCCCAGCATTTT. This translates into CASSLGGAQPQHF.

The V gene is TRBV7-9, the J gene TRBJ1-2; the match to TRBD1 covers 10 bases. Germline lookup yields CDR1 SEHNR and CDR2 FQNEAQ (reference sequence). V shed 3 bases, J shed 6 bases, and the junction held 4 bases outside the gene matches. The CDR3 contains 14 residues. CDR3 sequence reads: CASSFGQGGNGYTF. The CDR3 DNA reads TGTGCCAGCAGCTTTGGACAGGGGGGGAATGGCTACACCTTC.

In its sample, this clone was seen once. The rearrangement links TRBV6-5 to TRBJ2-4, with D possibly called TRBD1 or TRBD2 (5 bases each). There are 16 residues in the CDR3. Trimming left V 4 bases short and J 0 bases short, with 13 bases between. Germline CDR1 reads MNHEY; CDR2 reads SVGAGI. The CDR3 spells CASSSGTQLAKNIQYF. The CDR3 DNA reads as TGTGCCAGCAGTTCCGGGACCCAGCTAGCCAAAAACATTCAGTACTTC.

This sequence joins TRBV18 and TRBJ2-1; 12 positions agree with TRBD2. Trimming took 0 bases from V and 6 from J; bases not matched to a gene: 6. Germline CDR1 is KGHSH and CDR2 is LQKENI. The CDR3 covers 17 residues. CDR3 in DNA: TGTGCCAGCTCACCACCGGGCGCACTAGCGGGAGGCAATGAGCAGTTCTTC. Its translation: CASSPPGALAGGNEQFF.

The chain is built from TRBV20-1 and TRBJ1-5; no definite D call. Deletions cut 3 bases from V and 1 base from J, with 13 bases between. The CDR3 extends over 15 amino acids. The germline CDR1 and CDR2 sequences are DFQATT and SNEGSKA (reference sequence). CDR3 sequence (DNA): TGCAGTGCTAGTTGGCTGACGGAGAGCAATCAGCCCCAGCATTTT. Residues: CSASWLTESNQPQHF.

This chain links TRBV7-9 with TRBJ2-7; possibly TRBD2 for D (6 bases). Germline CDR1 and CDR2: SEHNR and FQNEAQ (reference sequence). This CDR3 spans 14 amino acids. Trimming took 5 bases from V and 3 from J, leaving 14 bases between them. CDR3 amino acids: CASSNSGAHYEQYF. CDR3 sequence (DNA): TGTGCCAGCAGCAACTCGGGAGCCCACTACGAGCAGTACTTC. Complete variable domain (other parts from reference TRBV7-9 and TRBJ2-7): DTGVSQNPRHKITKRGQNVTFRCDPISEHNRLYWYRQTLGQGPEFLTYFQNEAQLEKSRLLSDRFSAERPKGSFSTLEIQRTEQGDSAMYLCASSNSGAHYEQYFGPGTRLTVT.

The rearrangement uses TRBV11-2 and TRBJ2-3, with unresolved D. Germline CDR1 reads SGHAT; CDR2 reads FQNNGV. V lost 3 bases to trimming and J lost 2 bases, with 6 bases between them. There are 13 residues in the CDR3. CDR3: CASSFISTDTQYF. The CDR3 nucleotides are TGTGCCAGCAGCTTTATATCCACAGATACGCAGTATTTT.

On this clone: At one boundary the junction diverges from the germline segment, which might be a read error. The chain recombines TRBV7-7 with TRBJ1-3, with D maybe TRBD1 (6 bases). Germline lookup yields CDR1 SSHAT and CDR2 FNYEAQ (reference sequence). The CDR3 runs to 14 residues. Written as DNA, the CDR3 is TGTGCTAGCAGCCCTACAGGGTATGGAAACACCATATATTTT. It codes for CASSPTGYGNTIYF.

The rearrangement uses TRBV3-1 (or the pseudogene TRBV3-2) and TRBJ1-2, with 8 bases that match TRBD1. V lost 2 bases and J lost 8; bases outside the gene matches: 13. This CDR3 contains 16 residues. Germline lookup yields CDR1 LGHDT and CDR2 YNNKEL (reference sequence). The CDR3: CASSQPRTGFNDGYTF. CDR3 in DNA: TGTGCCAGCAGCCAACCCCGGACAGGGTTTAACGACGGCTACACCTTC.

The chain carries TRBV2 and TRBJ2-4, with D perhaps matching TRBD2 (7 bases). The CDR3 totals 14 residues. The germline V gene has CDR1 SNHLY and CDR2 FYNNEI. The V gene lost 7 bases and the J gene lost 9 bases, with 19 bases spanning the gap. CDR3 nucleotides: TGTGCCAGCATGCCGGGGGAGGGGGAGGGCATTCAGTACTTC. Residues: CASMPGEGEGIQYF.

This clone was observed a few times. This CDR3 is also generated by other DNA sequences in the sample. This chain connects TRBV2 to TRBJ1-5; tentative D call: TRBD1 (5 bases). V was pared by 4 bases and J by 4 bases, with 11 bases between. Per the germline V gene, CDR1 is SNHLY and CDR2 is FYNNEI. CDR3 length equals 14 residues. CDR3 amino acids: CASSGRVGNQPQHF. CDR3 nucleotides: TGTGCCAGCAGTGGCAGGGTCGGGAATCAGCCCCAGCATTTT.

The chain recombines TRBV4-2 with TRBJ2-3, with 11 bases fitting TRBD2. The V gene's germline CDR1 is LGHNA and CDR2 YNFKEQ. The CDR3 runs to 17 residues. With V trimmed by 2 bases and J by 3 bases, 7 bases remained unmatched. CDR3 sequence reads: CASSQNVAGGPTDTQYF. CDR3 bases: TGTGCCAGCAGCCAAAACGTAGCGGGGGGGCCAACAGATACGCAGTATTTT.

This chain's CDR3 is CASSLIGGGNTIYF. The CDR3 DNA reads TGTGCCAGCAGCTTAATCGGAGGGGGAAACACCATATATTTT. The chain recombines TRBV7-9 with TRBJ1-3; D gene ambiguous. V shed 2 bases and J shed 4 bases, with 9 bases lying between them. CDR3 length: 14 residues. Per the germline V gene, CDR1 is SEHNR and CDR2 is FQNEAQ (reference sequence).

The V gene is TRBV5-1, the J gene TRBJ2-5; possibly TRBD1 or TRBD2 for D (6 bases each). V was cut by 0 bases and J by 4 bases, with 13 bases left in between. Germline V lookup: CDR1 SGHRS, CDR2 YFSETQ. This CDR3 region has 15 residues. The CDR3 is CASSLGGGLGETQYF. The CDR3 DNA is TGCGCCAGCAGCTTGGGTGGGGGGCTTGGAGAGACCCAGTACTTC.

The rearrangement uses TRBV10-1 and TRBJ2-7; 11 bases map to TRBD2. The CDR3 has 15 amino acids. The ends lost 0 bases at V and 8 bases at J; junction bases unmatched: 6. The germline CDR1 and CDR2 sequences are WNHNN and SYGVQD (reference sequence). The CDR3 spells CASSESGLAGGKQYF. CDR3 nucleotides: TGCGCCAGCAGTGAGTCGGGGCTAGCGGGAGGAAAGCAGTACTTC.

This clone was seen a few times. In the same sample, other DNA sequences code for this CDR3. The chain carries TRBV7-9 and TRBJ1-3, with D tentatively TRBD1 (6 bases). The CDR3 runs to 15 residues. The germline V gene encodes CDR1 SEHNR and CDR2 FQNEAQ (reference sequence). V lost 0 bases to trimming and J lost 0 bases, with 6 bases between them. In DNA form, the CDR3 reads TGTGCCAGCAGCTTAGCGGGACACTCTGGAAACACCATATATTTT. This sequence encodes CASSLAGHSGNTIYF.

The count of this clone is one. The chain carries TRBV7-3 and TRBJ2-1; D possibly matches TRBD1 or TRBD2 (5 bases each). The CDR3 totals 14 residues. The germline V and J ends were trimmed by 2 bases and 6 bases, with 11 bases remaining between them. Germline CDR1 reads SGHTA; CDR2 reads FQGTGA. The CDR3 sequence: CASSLGTLSNEQFF. CDR3 DNA sequence: TGTGCCAGCAGCTTAGGGACCCTGTCCAATGAGCAGTTCTTC.

This clone came up a few times. The V and J genes are TRBV4-1 and TRBJ1-6; D call uncertain. CDR3 size: 13 residues. Between the trimmed V and J ends, which lost 1 base and 7 bases, there was a span of 5 bases. Germline CDR1 reads MGHRA; CDR2 reads YSYEKL. CDR3 sequence: CASSQVMNSPLHF. CDR3 coding DNA: TGCGCCAGCAGCCAAGTAATGAATTCACCCCTCCACTTT.

The chain uses TRBV6-5 and TRBJ2-7, with D unresolved. The germline gives CDR1 MNHEY, CDR2 SVGAGI. The CDR3 has 11 amino acids. Deletions cut 5 bases from V and 3 bases from J, with 5 bases between. The CDR3 DNA reads as TGTGCCAGCAGTAAGAACTACGAGCAGTACTTC. Protein product: CASSKNYEQYF.

A few counts support this clone. This rearrangement joins TRBV9 to TRBJ2-7; the match to TRBD1 covers 7 bases. CDR3 length equals 15 residues. The V gene end was trimmed by 4 bases and the J gene end by 2 bases; junction bases not matched to a gene: 9. Germline CDR1 is SGDLS and CDR2 is YYNGEE. The CDR3 bases are TGTGCCAGCAGCCCCCTGGGACAGAGAACCTACGAGCAGTACTTC. Translation gives CASSPLGQRTYEQYF.

V gene TRBV7-2 combines with J gene TRBJ2-2; D gene unclear. The CDR3 sequence is 13 residues long. V lost 5 bases and J 6 bases, leaving 10 bases between the germline ends. Germline V CDR1 and CDR2: SGHTA, FQGNSA. The CDR3 spells CASSPSRAGELFF. In nucleotides, the CDR3 is TGTGCCAGCAGCCCGAGTCGGGCCGGGGAGCTGTTTTTT.

CDR3 coding DNA: TGCGCCAGCAGCCACTATGGACAGACGCAGGATGCTTTCTTT. This encodes CASSHYGQTQDAFF. The V gene is TRBV4-1, the J gene TRBJ1-1; D may be TRBD1 (6 bases). CDR3 length equals 14 residues. V lost 3 bases to trimming and J lost 11 bases, with 19 bases between them. CDR1 and CDR2 from the germline V gene are MGHRA and YSYEKL.